These 14 T cell receptor beta chains were sequenced from one sample in a study of cytomegalovirus exposure and HLA in healthy donors. PCR primers comprised 60 Vbeta and 13 Jbeta primers. TCRdb's copy holds only in-frame clones and misses some; the assay was immunoSEQ multiplex PCR. Recorded for this sample: tens of thousands of clones. Sequencing was done on a sample of PBMCs. The receptors stem from a male donor in good health and CMV-seronegative.

The chain uses TRBV4-1 and TRBJ2-7; D gene ambiguous. Trimming took 0 bases from V and 0 from J, leaving 6 bases between them. CDR1 and CDR2 from the germline V gene are MGHRA and YSYEKL. The CDR3 sequence is 14 residues long. CDR3 nucleotide sequence: TGCGCCAGCAGCCAAGATGACACCTCCTACGAGCAGTACTTC. Translated, it gives CASSQDDTSYEQYF.

The chain's CDR3 is CASSQRNNEQFF. In DNA, the CDR3 is TGCGCCAGCAGCCAGAGGAACAATGAGCAGTTCTTC. This chain links TRBV4-1 with TRBJ2-1; no firm D call. In germline, CDR1 is MGHRA, CDR2 YSYEKL. The CDR3 extends over 12 amino acids. V gave up 3 bases and J gave up 5 bases, with 5 bases separating them.

The chain recombines TRBV7-8 with TRBJ2-7; possibly TRBD2 for D (5 bases). Trimming removed 1 base from V and 3 bases from J, with 16 bases in between. The CDR3 contains 16 residues. Germline assignment: CDR1 SGHVS and CDR2 FQNEAQ. The CDR3 here is CASSLGNRGKFYEQYF. The CDR3 DNA sequence: TGTGCCAGCAGCTTAGGAAATAGAGGGAAGTTCTACGAGCAGTACTTC.

The CDR3 here is CASSLRQVGEQFF. For the CDR3, the DNA is TGTGCCAGCAGCCTCCGACAGGTTGGTGAGCAGTTCTTC. The chain has TRBV7-9 and TRBJ2-1; D perhaps matches TRBD1 (6 bases). The V gene lost 5 bases and the J gene lost 9 bases, with 14 bases spanning the gap. CDR3 size: 13 residues. Germline V gene data show CDR1 as SEHNR and CDR2 as FQNEAQ (reference sequence).

The rearrangement links TRBV11-2 to TRBJ2-1; D is possibly TRBD2 (6 bases). Germline V lookup: CDR1 SGHAT, CDR2 FQNNGV. Trimming stripped 4 bases from V and 0 bases from J, with 19 bases between. This CDR3 region has 18 residues. CDR3 amino acids: CASSSPGWGSGSYNEQFF. The CDR3 DNA follows: TGTGCCAGCAGCTCCCCGGGGTGGGGTAGCGGCTCCTACAATGAGCAGTTCTTC.

V is TRBV5-4 and J is TRBJ2-3, with D perhaps matching TRBD2 (7 bases). CDR3 size: 15 residues. Trimming stripped 5 bases from V and 0 bases from J, with 13 bases between. From germline, CDR1 is SGHNT and CDR2 YYREEE (reference sequence). The CDR3 region is CASRAGHTSTDTQYF. CDR3 coding DNA: TGTGCCAGCAGAGCGGGACACACTAGCACAGATACGCAGTATTTT.

J is TRBJ2-5 and V is TRBV30, with 15 nucleotides matching TRBD2. V shed 8 bases, J shed 4 bases, and the junction held 2 bases outside the gene matches. This CDR3 is built from 13 residues. Per germline, CDR1 GTSNPN and CDR2 SVGIG (reference sequence). The CDR3 nucleotides read TGTGCCCGGGGACTAGCGGGAGGAGAGACCCAGTACTTC. It translates to CARGLAGGETQYF. The full variable domain, rest sourced from reference TRBV30 and TRBJ2-5, is SQTIHQWPATLVQPVGSPLSLECTVEGTSNPNLYWYRQAAGRGLQLLFYSVGIGQISSEVPQNLSASRPQDRQFILSSKKLLLSDSGFYLCARGLAGGETQYFGPGTRLLVL.

The CDR3 loop is CASSFQGSTYEQYF. The CDR3 nucleotides read TGCGCCAGCAGCTTCCAGGGTAGCACCTACGAGCAGTACTTC. The V and J genes are TRBV5-1 and TRBJ2-7; D is perhaps TRBD1 (5 bases). This CDR3 spans 14 amino acids. The ends were cut back, 2 bases at V and 2 bases at J, with 11 bases in the middle. Germline-derived CDR1 and CDR2 are SGHRS and YFSETQ.

The chain links TRBV18 to TRBJ1-3; perhaps TRBD1 as D (5 bases). The CDR3 spans 15 residues. V lost 8 bases and J lost 4, with 18 bases in between. Looked up from germline, CDR1 is KGHSH and CDR2 is LQKENI. CDR3 amino acids: CASGARAPPGNTIYF. In DNA, the CDR3 is TGTGCCAGCGGGGCCAGGGCCCCCCCCGGAAACACCATATATTTT.

This rearrangement joins TRBV19 to TRBJ2-5, with a weak D call TRBD2 (6 bases). CDR3 length: 14 amino acids. V shed 1 base and J shed 2 bases, with 8 bases lying between them. Germline CDR1 and CDR2: LNHDA and SQIVND (reference sequence). The chain's CDR3 is CASSIGAGQETQYF. The CDR3, as DNA: TGTGCCAGTAGTATAGGGGCGGGACAAGAGACCCAGTACTTC.

V usage is TRBV29-1 and J usage is TRBJ2-2; 7 positions match TRBD2. The trim removed 7 bases at V and 0 bases at J, leaving 17 bases unmatched. CDR3 length equals 18 residues. Germline V gene sequence: CDR1 SQVTM, CDR2 ANQGSEA. The CDR3 DNA follows: TGCAGCGCGTTTGGGGTTCCAACTAGCGAGGCGAACACCGGGGAGCTGTTTTTT. Protein product: CSAFGVPTSEANTGELFF.

The genes are TRBV6-5 and TRBJ2-3; 7 nucleotides align to TRBD2. There are 15 residues in the CDR3. V dropped 7 bases and J dropped 4; count of bases not matched to a gene: 11. Germline V gene data show CDR1 as MNHEY and CDR2 as SVGAGI. DNA for the CDR3: TGTGCCAGCACCCCTCAAAGCGGGACGGCAGATACGCAGTATTTT. Translation gives CASTPQSGTADTQYF.

This rearrangement joins TRBV30 to TRBJ1-6, with 8 nucleotides matching TRBD1. CDR1 GTSNPN and CDR2 SVGIG come from the germline V gene (reference sequence). The length of the CDR3 is 13 residues. V shed 4 bases and J 8 bases; nucleotides not matched to a gene: 4. CDR3 residues: CAWNDRGDSPLHF. The CDR3 nucleotides read TGTGCCTGGAATGACAGGGGTGATTCACCCCTCCACTTT.

CDR3 residues: CASSLGLAGVGGLNNEQFF. In DNA form, the CDR3 reads TGCGCCAGCAGCTTGGGGCTAGCGGGAGTCGGGGGCCTCAACAATGAGCAGTTCTTC. The chain is built from TRBV5-1 and TRBJ2-1; 10 bases fit TRBD2. The trim removed 0 bases at V and 5 bases at J, leaving 14 bases unmatched. The V gene's germline CDR1 is SGHRS and CDR2 YFSETQ. The CDR3 loop spans 19 amino acids. The whole variable domain, filled in from reference TRBV5-1 and TRBJ2-1, reads KAGVTQTPRYLIKTRGQQVTLSCSPISGHRSVSWYQQTPGQGLQFLFEYFSETQRNKGNFPGRFSGRQFSNSRSEMNVSTLELGDSALYLCASSLGLAGVGGLNNEQFFGPGTRLTVL.